A selection of T cell receptor beta chains follows, all from one sample in a study of PD-L1 blockade in urothelial cancer. The repertoire was sequenced with immunoSEQ multiplex PCR; TCRdb's copy has only in-frame clones and lacks some. The table includes 55,000 to 75,000 clones, 75% to 85% detected once. The sample was PBMCs, taken around atezolizumab (anti-PD-L1) treatment. The receptors stem from a man in his 70s with urothelial cancer. The CDR3 runs from the conserved cysteine through the conserved F or W. D genes are given only for firm matches. Only some rows state a clone size, as once, few, many or a class for expanded clones.

cdr3_nt: TGTGCCATCAGTGAGTCGGGGTCTAGCGGGAGGAACTCCTACAATGAGCAGTTCTTC; cdr3_aa: CAISESGSSGRNSYNEQFF; j_call: TRBJ2-1; d_call: TRBD2; clone_size: NA; v_call: TRBV10-3
cdr3_nt: TGTGCCAGCAGCTTAGGGGACTCCGATCAGCTAAGGTACGAGCAGTACTTC; cdr3_aa: CASSLGDSDQLRYEQYF; j_call: TRBJ2-7; d_call: NA; clone_size: medium-sized; v_call: TRBV7-8
cdr3_nt: TGTGCCAGCAGCTTAGACAGGAACACTGAAGCTTTCTTT; cdr3_aa: CASSLDRNTEAFF; j_call: TRBJ1-1; d_call: NA; clone_size: NA; v_call: TRBV7-2
cdr3_nt: TGTGCCAGTAGTATAGGACAGGATCGCTCCTACGAGCAGTACTTC; cdr3_aa: CASSIGQDRSYEQYF; j_call: TRBJ2-7; d_call: NA; clone_size: NA; v_call: TRBV19
cdr3_nt: TGTGCCACCAGCTCAGACAGCGACTACGAGCAGTACTTC; cdr3_aa: CATSSDSDYEQYF; j_call: TRBJ2-7; d_call: NA; clone_size: NA; v_call: TRBV15
cdr3_nt: TGTGCCAGCGCCCAGTATCAGAGCAATCAGCCCCAGCATTTT; cdr3_aa: CASAQYQSNQPQHF; j_call: TRBJ1-5; d_call: NA; clone_size: NA; v_call: TRBV6-6
cdr3_nt: TGTGCCAGCAGCCCCTTAGCGGGGTTAGCCAAAAACATTCAGTACTTC; cdr3_aa: CASSPLAGLAKNIQYF; j_call: TRBJ2-4; d_call: TRBD2; clone_size: NA; v_call: TRBV4-2
cdr3_nt: TGTGCCAGCAGCCGAGAGGCAGGCGGGGGACTAGCGGGAAACCACGAGCAGTACTTC; cdr3_aa: CASSREAGGGLAGNHEQYF; j_call: TRBJ2-7; d_call: TRBD2; clone_size: once; v_call: TRBV9
cdr3_nt: TGTGCCAGCAGTGAAATGTCGGGGACAGGGTATGAAAAACTGTTTTTT; cdr3_aa: CASSEMSGTGYEKLFF; j_call: TRBJ1-4; d_call: TRBD1; clone_size: once; v_call: TRBV2
cdr3_nt: TGTGCCAGCAGCTTATTAGCGGCCTCCTACAATGAGCAGTTCTTC; cdr3_aa: CASSLLAASYNEQFF; j_call: TRBJ2-1; d_call: NA; clone_size: NA; v_call: TRBV11-3
cdr3_nt: TGTGCCAGCAGCCCGGGACTTGGGGCCTACGAGCAGTACTTC; cdr3_aa: CASSPGLGAYEQYF; j_call: TRBJ2-7; d_call: NA; clone_size: NA; v_call: TRBV9
cdr3_nt: TGTGCCAGCAGTGATGGGACAGACAATCAGCCCCAGCATTTT; cdr3_aa: CASSDGTDNQPQHF; j_call: TRBJ1-5; d_call: TRBD1; clone_size: once; v_call: TRBV9
cdr3_nt: TGTGCCAGCAGGGGGCCCAACGGTGGCTACACCTTC; cdr3_aa: CASRGPNGGYTF; j_call: TRBJ1-2; d_call: TRBD1; clone_size: few; v_call: TRBV19
cdr3_nt: TGTGCCAGCAGCTCCCGTAAGACAGGGGTTCGTAATGAAAAACTGTTTTTT; cdr3_aa: CASSSRKTGVRNEKLFF; j_call: TRBJ1-4; d_call: TRBD1; clone_size: NA; v_call: TRBV7-8
cdr3_nt: TGTGCCAGCAGGACGACAGGTTCCTACGAGCAGTACTTC; cdr3_aa: CASRTTGSYEQYF; j_call: TRBJ2-7; d_call: NA; clone_size: NA; v_call: TRBV28
cdr3_nt: TGTGCCAGCAGGTTACAGGGTCAGCAAGCTTTCTTT; cdr3_aa: CASRLQGQQAFF; j_call: TRBJ1-1; d_call: NA; clone_size: many; v_call: TRBV27
cdr3_nt: TGTGCCAGCAGTTCAAAGGGACAGAGCACAGATACGCAGTATTTT; cdr3_aa: CASSSKGQSTDTQYF; j_call: TRBJ2-3; d_call: TRBD1; clone_size: NA; v_call: TRBV6-5
cdr3_nt: TGTGCCAGCAACGACAGGGATCAGCCCCAGCATTTT; cdr3_aa: CASNDRDQPQHF; j_call: TRBJ1-5; d_call: TRBD1; clone_size: NA; v_call: TRBV2
cdr3_nt: TGTGCCAGCAGCCCAAGACAGGGGAACACTGAAGCTTTCTTT; cdr3_aa: CASSPRQGNTEAFF; j_call: TRBJ1-1; d_call: TRBD1; clone_size: once; v_call: TRBV7-2
cdr3_nt: TGTGCCAGCAGTGAAGAAACAGAACTGAACACTGAAGCTTTCTTT; cdr3_aa: CASSEETELNTEAFF; j_call: TRBJ1-1; d_call: NA; clone_size: NA; v_call: TRBV6-1
cdr3_nt: TGCGCCAGCAGCTTGCTTCAACAGGGGGAAACTGAAGCTTTCTTT; cdr3_aa: CASSLLQQGETEAFF; j_call: TRBJ1-1; d_call: TRBD1; clone_size: NA; v_call: TRBV5-1
cdr3_nt: TGTGCCAGCTCACGACTAGCGGGAGGGCCGGCAGATACGCAGTATTTT; cdr3_aa: CASSRLAGGPADTQYF; j_call: TRBJ2-3; d_call: TRBD2; clone_size: NA; v_call: TRBV18
cdr3_nt: TGCGCCAGCAGCATCGGGACAGGGAATTCACCCCTCCACTTT; cdr3_aa: CASSIGTGNSPLHF; j_call: TRBJ1-6; d_call: TRBD1; clone_size: once; v_call: TRBV5-1
cdr3_nt: TGTGCCAGCAGCCGAATGTCGGGGATGTCCTACGAGCAGTACTTC; cdr3_aa: CASSRMSGMSYEQYF; j_call: TRBJ2-7; d_call: NA; clone_size: NA; v_call: TRBV14
cdr3_nt: TGTGCCAGCCGGGGAAATGGCTACACCTTC; cdr3_aa: CASRGNGYTF; j_call: TRBJ1-2; d_call: NA; clone_size: NA; v_call: TRBV5-6
cdr3_nt: TGTGCCAGCAGTGAACTCCACAGGGATCTGAACACTGAAGCTTTCTTT; cdr3_aa: CASSELHRDLNTEAFF; j_call: TRBJ1-1; d_call: NA; clone_size: NA; v_call: TRBV6-1
cdr3_nt: TGCGCCAGCAGGTTTCGTCCCGGAAGGGACAGCTCCTACGAGCAGTACTTC; cdr3_aa: CASRFRPGRDSSYEQYF; j_call: TRBJ2-7; d_call: TRBD1; clone_size: NA; v_call: TRBV10-1
cdr3_nt: TGCGCCAGCAGCCCAGGGAATGGGCGGGAGATAGGCAATGAGCAGTTCTTC; cdr3_aa: CASSPGNGREIGNEQFF; j_call: TRBJ2-1; d_call: TRBD2; clone_size: NA; v_call: TRBV4-1
cdr3_nt: TGTGCCAGCAGTGAATATGGGAGAGCTCGGGACGAGCAGTACTTC; cdr3_aa: CASSEYGRARDEQYF; j_call: TRBJ2-7; d_call: NA; clone_size: NA; v_call: TRBV6-1
cdr3_nt: TGTGCCAGCAGTTACTCGGGACTAGCAGGGTACGAGCAGTACTTC; cdr3_aa: CASSYSGLAGYEQYF; j_call: TRBJ2-7; d_call: TRBD2; clone_size: NA; v_call: TRBV6-5
cdr3_nt: TGCGCCAGCAGCCCCGGGACAGCGGAATACTATGGCTACACCTTC; cdr3_aa: CASSPGTAEYYGYTF; j_call: TRBJ1-2; d_call: TRBD1; clone_size: once; v_call: TRBV5-1
cdr3_nt: TGTGCCATCAGTGCCCCGACAGATACGCAGTATTTT; cdr3_aa: CAISAPTDTQYF; j_call: TRBJ2-3; d_call: NA; clone_size: NA; v_call: TRBV10-3
cdr3_nt: TGTGCCAGCAGTGAACAGGGTTACAATGAGCAGTTCTTC; cdr3_aa: CASSEQGYNEQFF; j_call: TRBJ2-1; d_call: NA; clone_size: NA; v_call: TRBV25-1
cdr3_nt: TGTGCCAGCAGCGAGGGGAGAGCGGGGGTAGCAGGTGAGCAGTTCTTC; cdr3_aa: CASSEGRAGVAGEQFF; j_call: TRBJ2-1; d_call: TRBD2; clone_size: NA; v_call: TRBV7-9
cdr3_nt: TGTGCCAGCAGCCCCCGACAGGGGAGGAACACTGAAGCTTTCTTT; cdr3_aa: CASSPRQGRNTEAFF; j_call: TRBJ1-1; d_call: TRBD1; clone_size: NA; v_call: TRBV9
cdr3_nt: TGTGCCAGCAGTTTAGGGGGGAACCCACTCACCAGGGTGGCTGGAAACACCATATATTTT; cdr3_aa: CASSLGGNPLTRVAGNTIYF; j_call: TRBJ1-3; d_call: NA; clone_size: NA; v_call: TRBV28
cdr3_nt: TGTGCCACCGCCGGGACAGGGGTTATCGAGACCCAGTACTTC; cdr3_aa: CATAGTGVIETQYF; j_call: TRBJ2-5; d_call: TRBD1; clone_size: NA; v_call: TRBV27
cdr3_nt: TGTGCCAGCAGCTTGGGGCAGGGTGGCGAGCAGTACTTC; cdr3_aa: CASSLGQGGEQYF; j_call: TRBJ2-7; d_call: NA; clone_size: once; v_call: TRBV5-6
cdr3_nt: TGTGCCAGCAGCCCTCGGACTACCCGAAAGACAGATACGCAGTATTTT; cdr3_aa: CASSPRTTRKTDTQYF; j_call: TRBJ2-3; d_call: NA; clone_size: NA; v_call: TRBV9
cdr3_nt: TGTGCCAGCAGTCTGAACAGGGGGATTAGGGACGAGCAGTACTTC; cdr3_aa: CASSLNRGIRDEQYF; j_call: TRBJ2-7; d_call: TRBD1; clone_size: NA; v_call: TRBV7-2
cdr3_nt: TGTGCCAGCTCACCACCGGGACAGGGGAGCTTCACTGAAGCTTTCTTT; cdr3_aa: CASSPPGQGSFTEAFF; j_call: TRBJ1-1; d_call: TRBD1; clone_size: NA; v_call: TRBV18
cdr3_nt: TGTGCCAGCCTCCCGGGACAGGCGTACTACGAGCAGTACTTC; cdr3_aa: CASLPGQAYYEQYF; j_call: TRBJ2-7; d_call: TRBD1; clone_size: NA; v_call: TRBV6-1
cdr3_nt: TGTGCCAGCAGTGACAGGGTTTCCTCTGGGGCCAACGTCCTGACTTTC; cdr3_aa: CASSDRVSSGANVLTF; j_call: TRBJ2-6; d_call: NA; clone_size: NA; v_call: TRBV2
cdr3_nt: TGCGCCAGCAGCTTCGATGGGTCGCGGACAGGGGGTCCCTTCGACACTGAAGCTTTCTTT; cdr3_aa: CASSFDGSRTGGPFDTEAFF; j_call: TRBJ1-1; d_call: TRBD1; clone_size: once; v_call: TRBV5-1
cdr3_nt: TGCAGCGCCGGGGGTACAGGGGCTAACTATGGCTACACCTTC; cdr3_aa: CSAGGTGANYGYTF; j_call: TRBJ1-2; d_call: TRBD1; clone_size: NA; v_call: TRBV29-1
cdr3_nt: TGTGCCAGCAGCTTGGCAAGCGGGAGTGGAGGTGAGCAGTTCTTC; cdr3_aa: CASSLASGSGGEQFF; j_call: TRBJ2-1; d_call: TRBD2; clone_size: NA; v_call: TRBV7-3
cdr3_nt: TGTGCCAGCAGCCTGCGGTTGGCGGGAGAGGACGAGCAGTACTTC; cdr3_aa: CASSLRLAGEDEQYF; j_call: TRBJ2-7; d_call: TRBD2; clone_size: NA; v_call: TRBV13
cdr3_nt: TGTGCCAGCAGCCGCGACAGGGGGTACAATGAGCAGTTCTTC; cdr3_aa: CASSRDRGYNEQFF; j_call: TRBJ2-1; d_call: TRBD1; clone_size: NA; v_call: TRBV7-2
cdr3_nt: TGTGCCAGCAGCGACAGGGGGCTATTTGGGGCCAACGTCCTGACTTTC; cdr3_aa: CASSDRGLFGANVLTF; j_call: TRBJ2-6; d_call: TRBD1; clone_size: NA; v_call: TRBV5-4
cdr3_nt: TGTGCCAGTAGTAGGGGTATGGACAGCTACACTGAAGCTTTCTTT; cdr3_aa: CASSRGMDSYTEAFF; j_call: TRBJ1-1; d_call: NA; clone_size: few; v_call: TRBV19
cdr3_nt: TGTGCCAGCAGTTCATTCGCCAGCGGGAACTCCTACGAGCAGTACTTC; cdr3_aa: CASSSFASGNSYEQYF; j_call: TRBJ2-7; d_call: TRBD2; clone_size: NA; v_call: TRBV28
cdr3_nt: TGTGCCAGCAGCTACGGGGGGGTCACCGGGGAGCTGTTTTTT; cdr3_aa: CASSYGGVTGELFF; j_call: TRBJ2-2; d_call: TRBD2; clone_size: few; v_call: TRBV6-6
cdr3_nt: TGCGCCAGCAGCCTGAGGACATCCGGGAACACCGGGGAGCTGTTTTTT; cdr3_aa: CASSLRTSGNTGELFF; j_call: TRBJ2-2; d_call: NA; clone_size: NA; v_call: TRBV4-1
cdr3_nt: TGTGCCAGCTCACCAGTGGCAGCCTACGAGCAGTACTTC; cdr3_aa: CASSPVAAYEQYF; j_call: TRBJ2-7; d_call: NA; clone_size: few; v_call: TRBV18
cdr3_nt: TGTGCCAGCAGTGAGTTACAGGGCAATGAGCAGTTCTTC; cdr3_aa: CASSELQGNEQFF; j_call: TRBJ2-1; d_call: NA; clone_size: once; v_call: TRBV25-1
cdr3_nt: TGTGCCAGCAGCGCATCCGGGACAGGCGGTGAAAAACTGTTTTTT; cdr3_aa: CASSASGTGGEKLFF; j_call: TRBJ1-4; d_call: TRBD1; clone_size: NA; v_call: TRBV5-4
cdr3_nt: TGTGCCAGCAGTAATAGACAGGGGGCCGGCGGGGAGCTGTTTTTT; cdr3_aa: CASSNRQGAGGELFF; j_call: TRBJ2-2; d_call: TRBD1; clone_size: NA; v_call: TRBV27
cdr3_nt: TGTGCCAGTAGTATAGCCGGTCTTGGCTACACCTTC; cdr3_aa: CASSIAGLGYTF; j_call: TRBJ1-2; d_call: NA; clone_size: few; v_call: TRBV19
cdr3_nt: TGTGCCAGCAGCATACTAGCGGGAAGAAACGAGCAGTACTTC; cdr3_aa: CASSILAGRNEQYF; j_call: TRBJ2-7; d_call: TRBD2; clone_size: NA; v_call: TRBV7-8
cdr3_nt: TGCGCCAGCAGCCCGGAGGGAAATCAGCCCCAGCATTTT; cdr3_aa: CASSPEGNQPQHF; j_call: TRBJ1-5; d_call: NA; clone_size: NA; v_call: TRBV5-1